These T cell receptor beta chains were read from a single sample in a study of patients and donors after allogeneic stem cell transplantation. TCRdb used MiXCR to reprocess the RT-PCR reads, holding one entry per CDR3 protein. The sample lists 9,000 or so distinct CDR3 sequences; 3% to 4.5% were seen once. Sequencing was performed on blood, either unsorted or a sorted T cell fraction (not recorded which). The receptors were sampled from a human donor who was either an allogeneic HSCT recipient or a stem cell or donor lymphocyte infusion donor (not recorded which). It is not recorded whose cells these are; they may come from a transplant donor. CDR3s leave out the opening cysteine and the closing phenylalanine or tryptophan.

>13|TRBJ2-5|TRBV11-2
ASSLSSGPQETQY
>12|TRBJ2-2|TRBV7-9
ASSLVVAGGELF
>14|TRBJ2-1|TRBV7-9
ASAFTQARLYNEQF
>13|TRBJ1-6|TRBV6-5
ASSRTGVNNSPLH
>12|TRBJ1-4|TRBV7-2
ASSSQGRDEKLF
>13|TRBJ2-1|TRBV5-1
ASSLGSLTTNEQF
>13|TRBJ2-3|TRBV7-2
ASRKAGTTTDTQY
>13|TRBJ2-7|TRBV28
ASSPLRQGAREQY
>14|TRBJ2-2|TRBV4-1
ASSLHGSQNTGELF
>12|TRBJ1-5|TRBV2
ASSRQGAHQPQH
>13|TRBJ2-3|TRBV18
ASSQGVAGTDTQY
>13|TRBJ1-3|TRBV6-5
ASSNQGGGGNTIY
>11|TRBJ1-2|TRBV7-3
ASSLRDHYGYT
>13|TRBJ1-1|TRBV7-9
ASSLGGQLNTEAF
>15|TRBJ2-1|TRBV12-3/TRBV12-4
ASFSGPLAGFYNEQF
>12|TRBJ2-7|TRBV5-1
ASTRGTGGHEQY
>14|TRBJ1-5|TRBV27
ASSPTRARGNQPQH
>11|TRBJ2-1|TRBV7-2
ASSLGSYNEQF
>12|TRBJ2-7|TRBV7-9
ASSPRDGLWEQY
>15|TRBJ2-7|TRBV6-2/TRBV6-3
ASSPGTSGMGANEQY
>12|TRBJ2-2|TRBV10-3
AISEIRVTGELF
>10|TRBJ2-2|TRBV28
ASSLVTGELF
>12|TRBJ2-1|TRBV7-8
ASMPGAGGNEQF
>14|TRBJ2-3|TRBV6-5
ASSYLTSGYQDTQY
>12|TRBJ2-3|TRBV14
ASSRDHRVDTQY
>12|TRBJ2-7|TRBV5-6
ASSLGGIGYEQY
>15|TRBJ2-7|TRBV13
ASSLGLSASGSHEQY
>13|TRBJ2-7|TRBV11-2
ASSPTAGGYHEQY
>12|TRBJ1-2|TRBV3-1
ASSQEILTGGYT
>12|TRBJ2-1|TRBV3-1
ASSQGGQYNEQF
>13|TRBJ1-1|TRBV4-3
ASSQYGYRREQAF
>12|TRBJ2-5|TRBV7-9
ASSKQGAQETQY
>12|TRBJ1-1|TRBV7-2
ASSLVGAWTEAF
>15|TRBJ2-1|TRBV7-9
ASSPSEGGRGYNEQF
>10|TRBJ1-6|TRBV6-1
ASNLGGQPLH
>11|TRBJ2-1|TRBV4-2
ASSQGWGDEQF
>11|TRBJ2-1|TRBV5-1
ASSLIGSNEQF
>12|TRBJ2-7|TRBV27
APREGQGVYEQY
>12|TRBJ2-1|TRBV20-1
SARLAGGSNEQF
>12|TRBJ2-1|TRBV3-1
ASSPPTGYNEQF
>13|TRBJ2-1|TRBV12-3/TRBV12-4
ASSLIAGSYNEQF
>15|TRBJ1-5|TRBV7-9
ASSLGGGGALNQPQH
>12|TRBJ2-5|TRBV6-2/TRBV6-3
ASSYGKLLETQY
>12|TRBJ2-5|TRBV7-9
ASSTRGGQETQY
>11|TRBJ1-1|TRBV7-9
ASSLVADTEAF
>12|TRBJ2-4|TRBV11-2
ASSPRTGKNIQY
>12|TRBJ2-3|TRBV11-2
ASTRPPHTDTQY
>12|TRBJ2-5|TRBV7-9
ASSFRWEVETQY
>13|TRBJ2-5|TRBV10-3
AISEPLRGGETQY
>13|TRBJ2-3|TRBV20-1
SARDDGRAQDTQY
>11|TRBJ1-1|TRBV20-1
SARVLRDTEAF
>15|TRBJ2-6|TRBV6-5
ASSWTGGGGGANVLT
>12|TRBJ2-1|TRBV11-2
ASSLAFRDNEQF
>12|TRBJ2-3|TRBV11-2
ASSLAGRPDTQY
>14|TRBJ2-5|TRBV12-5
ASTLGVGGSGETQY
>12|TRBJ1-1|TRBV5-1
ASSLTTESTEAF
>12|TRBJ2-3|TRBV19
ASTERRSTDTQY